A selection of T cell receptor beta chains follows, all from one sample in a study of early T cells in non-severe SARS-CoV-2 infection. From the 5' RACE reads, TCRdb called clonotypes with MiXCR, one entry per CDR3 protein. Of tens of thousands of distinct CDR3 sequences in the sample, around 12% were seen once. The source material was whole blood. The receptors originated from an adult who was a healthcare worker with PCR-confirmed SARS-CoV-2 infection or an uninfected control (not recorded which). Each CDR3 is given with its conserved first and last residue. A D gene is named only where the DNA matches it firmly. The size field is filled for only some rows; it gives once, few, many or a size class.

v_gene	j_gene	d_gene	abundance	CDR3aa	CDR3nt
TRBV12-5	TRBJ2-7	TRBD1	many	CASGLVPLQGAREYF	TGTGCTAGTGGTTTGGTACCTTTACAGGGGGCGAGGGAGTACTTC
TRBV3-1	TRBJ1-5	.	many	CASSPHGNQPQHF	TGTGCCAGCAGCCCCCACGGTAATCAGCCCCAGCATTTT
TRBV10-3	TRBJ1-1	.	few	CAISEDGGEAFF	TGTGCCATCAGTGAGGATGGCGGTGAAGCTTTCTTT
TRBV20-1	TRBJ2-6	TRBD1	.	CSATFQGAGANVLTF	TGCAGTGCTACCTTCCAGGGGGCTGGGGCCAACGTCCTGACTTTC
TRBV29-1	TRBJ2-5	.	.	CSVEAVEETQYF	TGCAGCGTCGAAGCCGTAGAAGAGACCCAGTACTTC
TRBV25-1	TRBJ1-1	.	many	CASVTGNTEAFF	TGTGCCAGCGTTACCGGGAACACTGAAGCTTTCTTT
TRBV19	TRBJ1-2	.	many	CASSTYREYGYTF	TGTGCCAGTAGTACTTACAGGGAATATGGCTACACCTTC
TRBV4-3	TRBJ2-2	.	many	CASSQRPKGTDYTGELFF	TGCGCCAGCAGCCAAAGGCCGAAAGGCACTGACTACACCGGGGAGCTGTTTTTT
TRBV14	TRBJ1-2	.	.	CASSQVGSDYGYTF	TGTGCCAGCAGCCAAGTAGGGTCAGACTATGGCTACACCTTC
TRBV24-1	TRBJ1-2	.	many	CATSDLNGYTF	TGTGCCACCAGTGATTTGAATGGCTACACCTTC
TRBV12-3/TRBV12-4	TRBJ1-2	.	many	CASRPRTAGGYTF	TGTGCCAGCAGACCCCGGACGGCTGGTGGCTACACCTTC
TRBV29-1	TRBJ1-1	TRBD1	few	CSGGQGNTEAFF	TGCAGCGGCGGACAGGGGAACACTGAAGCTTTCTTT
TRBV14	TRBJ2-2	.	many	CASSQAGSWDTGELFF	TGTGCCAGCAGCCAAGCCGGCAGCTGGGACACCGGGGAGCTGTTTTTT
TRBV18	TRBJ2-7	TRBD1	.	CASSPYRGQGSSYEQYF	TGTGCCAGCTCACCTTACCGGGGACAGGGAAGCTCCTACGAGCAGTACTTC
TRBV27	TRBJ1-1	.	many	CASSISASNTEAFF	TGTGCCAGCAGTATCTCAGCGTCGAACACTGAAGCTTTCTTT
TRBV10-3	TRBJ1-4	.	.	CAISGTSTNEKLFF	TGTGCCATCAGTGGGACATCAACTAATGAAAAACTGTTTTTT
TRBV24-1	TRBJ1-2	.	few	CATSDSGMSYGYTF	TGTGCCACCAGTGATTCCGGGATGTCCTATGGCTACACCTTC
TRBV6-1	TRBJ1-2	.	few	CAGRQMEGSNYGYTF	TGTGCCGGGAGGCAAATGGAGGGTTCTAACTATGGCTACACCTTC
TRBV18	TRBJ1-5	.	many	CASSPMSSNQPQHF	TGTGCCAGTTCACCAATGAGTAGCAATCAGCCCCAGCATTTT
TRBV5-1	TRBJ2-2	.	many	CASSLVSPPNTGELFF	TGCGCCAGCAGCTTGGTGTCTCCCCCGAACACCGGGGAGCTGTTTTTT
TRBV20-1	TRBJ2-5	.	many	CSARYRIQETQYF	TGCAGTGCTAGATACAGAATTCAAGAGACCCAGTACTTC
TRBV28	TRBJ2-1	.	.	CASERRSRLVSYNEQFF	TGTGCCAGCGAACGTCGGTCGCGTCTAGTTTCCTACAATGAGCAGTTCTTC
TRBV5-4	TRBJ2-3	.	many	CASSFQGATDTQYF	TGTGCCAGCAGCTTCCAGGGAGCAACAGATACGCAGTATTTT
TRBV14	TRBJ2-7	TRBD1	many	CASSQVGGRYEQYF	TGTGCCAGCAGCCAAGTAGGGGGCCGCTACGAGCAGTACTTC
TRBV7-9	TRBJ2-5	TRBD2	.	CASSPRTSGGGETQYF	TGTGCCAGCAGCCCCCGGACTAGCGGGGGCGGAGAGACCCAGTACTTC
TRBV25-1	TRBJ2-1	.	.	CASSGKQGNEQFF	TGTGCCAGCAGTGGGAAACAGGGAAATGAGCAGTTCTTC
TRBV20-1	TRBJ2-7	TRBD2	many	CSAGGLAGGSYEQYF	TGCAGTGCTGGGGGACTAGCGGGAGGCTCCTACGAGCAGTACTTC
TRBV20-1	TRBJ1-1	.	many	CSAREGGSPTEAFF	TGCAGTGCTAGAGAGGGGGGTTCTCCAACTGAAGCTTTCTTT
TRBV21-1	TRBJ2-6	.	many	CASSKLGPRGSGANVLTF	TGTGCCAGCAGCAAACTTGGTCCCAGGGGGTCTGGGGCCAACGTCCTGACTTTC
TRBV20-1	TRBJ2-7	TRBD2	medium-sized	CSARESGRPYEQYF	TGCAGTGCTAGAGAGAGCGGGAGACCCTACGAGCAGTACTTC
TRBV6-2/TRBV6-3	TRBJ2-3	.	many	CASSSVGKGDTQYF	TGTGCCAGCAGTTCCGTGGGGAAGGGAGATACGCAGTATTTT
TRBV27	TRBJ1-2	.	many	CASSSWDTYGYTF	TGTGCCAGCAGTTCCTGGGACACCTATGGCTACACCTTC
TRBV29-1	TRBJ2-3	TRBD2	.	CSVEGLAGLTDTQYF	TGCAGCGTGGAAGGACTAGCGGGACTCACAGATACGCAGTATTTT
TRBV29-1	TRBJ2-1	.	.	CSVVGGFNEQFF	TGCAGCGTTGTAGGAGGATTCAATGAGCAGTTCTTC
TRBV12-3/TRBV12-4	TRBJ1-1	.	many	CASSLGGNTEAFF	TGTGCCAGCAGTTTGGGGGGGAACACTGAAGCTTTCTTT
TRBV7-2	TRBJ2-1	.	many	CASSLYWSSNEQFF	TGTGCCAGCAGCTTATACTGGAGCTCCAATGAGCAGTTCTTC
TRBV7-6	TRBJ1-2	TRBD1	many	CASSLFGDRGDYGYTF	TGTGCCAGCAGCTTATTCGGGGACAGGGGGGACTATGGCTACACCTTC
TRBV28	TRBJ2-1	TRBD2	few	CASSILAGDEFF	TGTGCCAGCAGTATCCTAGCGGGAGACGAGTTCTTC
TRBV29-1	TRBJ2-1	TRBD2	.	CSVDGAGINEQFF	TGCAGCGTTGACGGAGCGGGAATCAATGAGCAGTTCTTC
TRBV20-1	TRBJ1-3	.	many	CSARATGPGNTIYF	TGCAGTGCTAGAGCCACAGGGCCTGGAAACACCATATATTTT
TRBV29-1	TRBJ2-5	TRBD2	many	CSVGTRERQETQYF	TGCAGCGTTGGGACTAGGGAGCGGCAAGAGACCCAGTACTTC
TRBV29-1	TRBJ2-2	TRBD1	many	CSVGQGGYGELFF	TGCAGCGTTGGACAGGGGGGATACGGGGAGCTGTTTTTT
TRBV5-1	TRBJ2-3	TRBD1	many	CASSSRQGAIDTQYF	TGCGCCAGCAGCTCCAGACAGGGGGCAATAGATACGCAGTATTTT
TRBV11-2	TRBJ1-3	TRBD1	many	CASSWDRNSGNTIYF	TGTGCCAGCAGCTGGGACAGGAACTCTGGAAACACCATATATTTT
TRBV2	TRBJ2-7	TRBD1	few	CASSRQGIYEQYF	TGTGCCAGCAGTAGACAGGGGATCTACGAGCAGTACTTC
TRBV4-3	TRBJ2-7	TRBD1	many	CASSQASGTGGNEQYF	TGCGCCAGCAGCCAAGCGTCCGGGACAGGGGGCAACGAGCAGTACTTC
TRBV6-5	TRBJ2-3	.	many	CASSRRPAGTDTQYF	TGTGCCAGCAGTCGCAGGCCTGCGGGGACAGATACGCAGTATTTT
TRBV28	TRBJ1-2	TRBD1	many	CASWDRGQGGYTF	TGTGCCAGCTGGGACAGGGGGCAGGGTGGCTACACCTTC
TRBV20-1	TRBJ2-7	TRBD2	few	CSASSGGTYEQYF	TGCAGTGCTAGCAGCGGGGGGACCTACGAGCAGTACTTC
TRBV28	TRBJ2-3	TRBD2	many	CASSRTEGLAGGWGTDTQYF	TGTGCCAGCAGTCGTACAGAGGGACTAGCGGGAGGTTGGGGCACAGATACGCAGTATTTT
TRBV18	TRBJ1-1	.	many	CASSGTPKGPEAFF	TGTGCCAGCTCCGGGACTCCAAAAGGCCCTGAAGCTTTCTTT
TRBV2	TRBJ2-1	TRBD1	few	CASSGDRDAEFF	TGTGCCAGCAGTGGGGACAGGGACGCGGAGTTCTTC
TRBV27	TRBJ2-2	TRBD2	many	CASSLPSGRGADTGELFF	TGTGCCAGCAGTTTACCTAGCGGGAGAGGGGCCGACACCGGGGAGCTGTTTTTT
TRBV30	TRBJ2-2	TRBD1	many	CAWSAGQGLPTGELFF	TGTGCCTGGAGCGCCGGACAGGGATTACCCACCGGGGAGCTGTTTTTT
TRBV10-3	TRBJ2-5	.	.	CAIRDSQETQYF	TGTGCCATCAGGGACAGTCAAGAGACCCAGTACTTC
TRBV20-1	TRBJ2-1	.	many	CSAFPSGRDYNEQFF	TGCAGTGCGTTTCCCTCGGGACGGGACTACAATGAGCAGTTCTTC
TRBV29-1	TRBJ1-4	TRBD1	.	CSGGTANEKLFF	TGCAGCGGCGGGACAGCTAATGAAAAACTGTTTTTT
TRBV5-6	TRBJ1-2	.	.	CASSPGGGYGYTF	TGTGCCAGCAGCCCGGGGGGCGGCTATGGCTACACCTTC